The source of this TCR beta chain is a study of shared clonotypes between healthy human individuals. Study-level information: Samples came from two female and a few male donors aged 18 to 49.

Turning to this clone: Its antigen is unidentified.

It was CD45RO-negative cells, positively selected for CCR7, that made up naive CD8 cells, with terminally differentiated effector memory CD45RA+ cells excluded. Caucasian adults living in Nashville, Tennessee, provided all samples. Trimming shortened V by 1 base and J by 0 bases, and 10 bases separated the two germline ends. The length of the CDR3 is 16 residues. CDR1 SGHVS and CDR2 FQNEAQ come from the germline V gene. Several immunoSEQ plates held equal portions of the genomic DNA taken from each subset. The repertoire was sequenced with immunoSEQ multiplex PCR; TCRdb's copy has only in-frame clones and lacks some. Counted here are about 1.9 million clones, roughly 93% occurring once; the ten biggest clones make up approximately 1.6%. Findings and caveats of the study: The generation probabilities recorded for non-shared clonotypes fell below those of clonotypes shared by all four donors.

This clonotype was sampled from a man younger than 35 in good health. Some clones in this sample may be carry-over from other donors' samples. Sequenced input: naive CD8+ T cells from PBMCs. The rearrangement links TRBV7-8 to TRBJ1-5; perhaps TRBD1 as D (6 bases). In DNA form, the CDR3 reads TGTGCCAGCAGCTTAGAGGGACAACTTAGCAATCAGCCCCAGCATTTT. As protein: CASSLEGQLSNQPQHF.